Each of the 32 T cell receptor beta chains below was sequenced from the same sample in a study of cytomegalovirus exposure and HLA in healthy donors. It was with 60 Vbeta and 13 Jbeta primers that the PCR ran. Sequenced by immunoSEQ multiplex PCR; TCRdb stores in-frame clones only, minus some. This repertoire shows 40,000 or so clones, about two thirds found once; its top ten account for around 3.3%. Specimen: PBMCs. All receptors come from a woman aged 25 to 39 in good health and CMV-seronegative.

V usage is TRBV14 and J usage is TRBJ1-1, with D possibly being TRBD1 (6 bases). The germline V gene has CDR1 SGHDN and CDR2 FVKESK. The V gene lost 1 base and the J gene lost 4 bases, with 10 bases spanning the gap. The CDR3 is made up of 14 amino acids. The CDR3 coding sequence is TGTGCCAGCAGCCAAGTGGGGGGGCCCACTGAAGCTTTCTTT. Translated: CASSQVGGPTEAFF.

This chain links TRBV7-8 with TRBJ1-5; no clear D. V was pared by 4 bases and J by 2 bases, with 15 bases between. The CDR3 has 16 residues. The germline V gene has CDR1 SGHVS and CDR2 FQNEAQ. The CDR3 DNA follows: TGTGCCAGCAGCTCGTGGGGAGTCAAGGGCAATCAGCCCCAGCATTTT. Its protein is CASSSWGVKGNQPQHF.

The chain is built from TRBV23-1 and TRBJ2-1; 7 nucleotides match TRBD1. TRBV23-1 is marked as an open reading frame, function uncertain. CDR3 size: 15 residues. The V gene end was trimmed by 8 bases and the J gene end by 5 bases; junction bases not matched to a gene: 12. CDR3 sequence reads: CASAAPGQPDNEQFF. CDR3 sequence (DNA): TGCGCCAGCGCTGCCCCGGGACAGCCCGACAATGAGCAGTTCTTC.

This clone was seen only a few times. V gene TRBV5-1 combines with J gene TRBJ2-1; 10 bases match TRBD2. Germline V gene data show CDR1 as SGHRS and CDR2 as YFSETQ. V lost 4 bases, J lost 5 bases, and 3 bases stayed unmatched. The CDR3 totals 14 residues. The CDR3 DNA sequence: TGCGCCAGCAGCCGGACTAGCGGAAACAATGAGCAGTTCTTC. Translating gives CASSRTSGNNEQFF.

The chain couples TRBV6-5 to TRBJ2-1, with D tentatively TRBD1 (5 bases). Germline V lookup: CDR1 MNHEY, CDR2 SVGAGI. This CDR3 is built from 12 residues. The V and J ends lost 0 bases and 8 bases respectively, with 5 bases between them. The DNA of the CDR3 is TGTGCCAGCAGTTACTCAGGGGATGAGCAGTTCTTC. It codes for CASSYSGDEQFF.

This rearrangement joins TRBV11-2 to TRBJ1-2; D unclear. Germline CDR1 is SGHAT and CDR2 is FQNNGV. The CDR3 length is 14 residues. The V end was cut by 8 bases, the J end by 0 bases, with 13 bases between. DNA for the CDR3: TGTGCCAGCTGCGGACTAAGTTCTAACTATGGCTACACCTTC. This gives the protein CASCGLSSNYGYTF.

This chain joins TRBV18 and TRBJ2-2, with 11 nucleotides matching TRBD1. Germline lookup yields CDR1 KGHSH and CDR2 LQKENI. The CDR3 is made up of 15 amino acids. Trimming removed 5 bases from V and 5 bases from J; junction bases left unmatched: 4. DNA for the CDR3: TGTGCCAGCTCAACGGGACAGGGGGAGACCGGGGAGCTGTTTTTT. Translation gives CASSTGQGETGELFF.

Only one count was recorded for this clone. The chain combines TRBV30 with TRBJ1-5, with TRBD1 matching over 11 bases. The V and J ends lost 1 base and 6 bases, in that order; junction bases with no gene match: 5. The germline V gene encodes CDR1 GTSNPN and CDR2 SVGIG (reference sequence). This CDR3 region has 15 residues. The CDR3 DNA sequence: TGTGCCTGGAGTGCGGGGACAGGGGGTTTTCAGCCCCAGCATTTT. Its translation: CAWSAGTGGFQPQHF.

V usage is TRBV7-7 and J usage is TRBJ2-1; 14 bases map to TRBD2. Germline lookup yields CDR1 SSHAT and CDR2 FNYEAQ (reference sequence). The CDR3 length is 15 residues. J was trimmed by 7 bases and V by 5 bases; bases with no gene match: 4. The CDR3 region has the DNA TGTGCCAGCAGCGTGGGACTAGCGGGAGTAAATGAGCAGTTCTTC. It codes for CASSVGLAGVNEQFF.

This clone has only one observation. The chain uses TRBV20-1 and TRBJ2-7; D is unclear. This CDR3 has 9 residues. V was pared by 6 bases and J by 6 bases, with 6 bases between. In germline, CDR1 is DFQATT, CDR2 SNEGSKA (reference sequence). CDR3 loop: CSAVPEQYF. Written as DNA, the CDR3 is TGCAGTGCCGTTCCCGAGCAGTACTTC.

J is TRBJ2-3 and V is TRBV7-2; perhaps TRBD2 as D (6 bases). CDR3 size: 16 residues. The V gene's germline CDR1 is SGHTA and CDR2 FQGNSA. V was pared by 3 bases and J by 1 base, with 14 bases between. The CDR3 DNA is TGTGCCAGCAGCTTGACTAGTTCGTTAGGCACAGATACGCAGTATTTT. Amino acids: CASSLTSSLGTDTQYF.

This clone occurred a few times. V is TRBV6-1 and J is TRBJ2-5; TRBD2 might be the D (6 bases). With 4 bases removed from V and 0 bases from J, the gap between germline ends came to 15 bases. The CDR3 sequence is 16 residues long. Germline V gene sequence: CDR1 MNHNS, CDR2 SASEGT. CDR3 in amino acids: CASSGAGPRYQETQYF. CDR3 nucleotide sequence: TGTGCCAGCAGTGGGGCGGGGCCCCGGTACCAAGAGACCCAGTACTTC.

This sequence joins TRBV30 and TRBJ1-3; 9 bases align to TRBD1. CDR1 is GTSNPN, CDR2 SVGIG, per germline (reference sequence). CDR3 size: 14 residues. V lost 4 bases, J lost 4 bases, and 5 bases stayed unmatched. The CDR3 nucleotides are TGTGCCTGGATGACGGGACAGGGAGGAAACACCATATATTTT. Translation gives CAWMTGQGGNTIYF.

The chain has TRBV5-6 and TRBJ2-2; 7 positions match TRBD2. The germline CDR1 and CDR2 sequences are SGHDT and YYEEEE. This CDR3 spans 15 amino acids. The ends lost 2 bases at V and 0 bases at J; junction bases unmatched: 1. The CDR3 region has the DNA TGTGCCAGCAGCTTAGGGACTACGAACACCGGGGAGCTGTTTTTT. Its translation is CASSLGTTNTGELFF.

The V call is TRBV7-2, the J call TRBJ1-2, with 7 bases fitting TRBD1. The trim removed 5 bases at V and 0 bases at J, leaving 6 bases unmatched. The CDR3 is 15 amino acids. Germline loops: CDR1 SGHTA, CDR2 FQGNSA. This chain's CDR3 is CASSPGTAANYGYTF. The CDR3 coding sequence is TGTGCCAGCAGCCCGGGGACAGCTGCTAACTATGGCTACACCTTC. Full variable domain (missing parts from reference TRBV7-2 and TRBJ1-2): GAGVSQSPSNKVTEKGKDVELRCDPISGHTALYWYRQSLGQGLEFLIYFQGNSAPDKSGLPSDRFSAERTGGSVSTLTIQRTQQEDSAVYLCASSPGTAANYGYTFGSGTRLTVV.

The rearrangement joins TRBV5-1 to TRBJ2-2; TRBD1 aligns across 7 bases. The CDR3 is 14 amino acids. Germline CDR1 SGHRS, CDR2 YFSETQ. V was pared by 4 bases and J by 3 bases, with 3 bases of the junction left unmatched. The CDR3 spells CASSQTGDTGELFF. The CDR3 DNA is TGCGCCAGCAGCCAAACAGGGGACACCGGGGAGCTGTTTTTT.

V usage is TRBV30 and J usage is TRBJ2-5; 10 bases agree with TRBD2. The germline gives CDR1 GTSNPN, CDR2 SVGIG (reference sequence). CDR3 length: 18 amino acids. V trimming: 4 bases; J trimming: 5 bases; junction bases outside the gene matches: 19. CDR3 protein: CAWTSERTSGAPRETQYF. DNA of the CDR3: TGTGCCTGGACCTCGGAACGAACTAGCGGGGCACCCAGGGAGACCCAGTACTTC.

This rearrangement joins TRBV7-9 to TRBJ1-5, with D perhaps matching TRBD1 (5 bases). Trimming removed 5 bases from V and 4 bases from J, with 9 bases in between. CDR1 SEHNR and CDR2 FQNEAQ come from the germline V gene (reference sequence). This CDR3 is built from 13 residues. As DNA, the CDR3 is TGTGCCAGCAGCCGGACACCGAATCAGCCCCAGCATTTT. Its protein product is CASSRTPNQPQHF.

The rearrangement uses TRBV2 and TRBJ1-1; 7 bases match TRBD1. Germline CDR1 SNHLY, CDR2 FYNNEI. V shed 6 bases and J 7 bases; nucleotides not matched to a gene: 5. There are 12 residues in the CDR3. The CDR3 protein is CASSSGTVEAFF. The CDR3 DNA sequence: TGTGCCAGCAGCTCCGGGACAGTTGAAGCTTTCTTT.

The chain employs TRBV18 and TRBJ2-7; 7 bases are a match to TRBD1. CDR3 length: 13 amino acids. Germline CDR1 reads KGHSH; CDR2 reads LQKENI. V lost 6 bases to trimming and J lost 5 bases; unmatched junction nucleotides: 7. CDR3 nucleotides: TGTGCCAGCTCGCCAGGAACAGGGGACGAGCAGTACTTC. Its protein product is CASSPGTGDEQYF.

The table lists this clone with a count of one. V gene TRBV28 combines with J gene TRBJ1-2; D is unclear. CDR1 is MDHEN, CDR2 SYDVKM, per germline. The ends were cut back, 4 bases at V and 4 bases at J, with 7 bases in the middle. This CDR3 region has 12 residues. Here the CDR3 reads CASSWESYGYTF. DNA of the CDR3: TGTGCCAGCAGTTGGGAGTCCTATGGCTACACCTTC.

This clone has more than one count but fewer than ten. The chain is built from TRBV5-8 and TRBJ2-7; D possibly corresponds to TRBD1 (5 bases). Germline CDR1 SGHTS, CDR2 YDEGEE. The V and J ends lost 2 bases and 2 bases respectively, with 14 bases between them. This CDR3 is built from 15 residues. Written as DNA, the CDR3 is TGTGCCAGCAGCTTAGAAAGACAGACCCCCTACGAGCAGTACTTC. Amino acid sequence: CASSLERQTPYEQYF.

As regards this clone: Compared with germline, one end of the junction differs, possibly owing to a read error. The gene calls are TRBV7-9 and TRBJ2-3; perhaps TRBD2 as D (5 bases). The CDR3 runs to 15 residues. The germline CDR1 and CDR2 sequences are SEHNR and FQNEAQ (reference sequence). The CDR3 loop is CSSSFSETSTDTQYF. CDR3 in DNA: TGTTCCAGCAGCTTTAGCGAAACTAGCACAGATACGCAGTATTTT.

This clone has only a few counts. V usage is TRBV7-6 and J usage is TRBJ1-4; D gene ambiguous. The V end was cut by 1 base, the J end by 6 bases, with 6 bases between. The germline V gene has CDR1 SGHVS and CDR2 FNYEAQ. This CDR3 region has 13 residues. DNA of the CDR3: TGTGCCAGCAGCTTAGTACCAGATGAAAAACTGTTTTTT. This sequence encodes CASSLVPDEKLFF.

This chain connects TRBV6-4 to TRBJ2-1, with D maybe TRBD1 (6 bases). The CDR3 runs 15 residues. Germline V CDR1 and CDR2: MRHNA, SNTAGT. The V end was cut by 6 bases, the J end by 0 bases, with 12 bases between. The CDR3 DNA follows: TGTGCCAGCAGCCCCGGGACATCCTCCTACAATGAGCAGTTCTTC. It is translated as CASSPGTSSYNEQFF.

The chain employs TRBV7-2 and TRBJ1-5; D gene uncertain. Looked up from germline, CDR1 is SGHTA and CDR2 is FQGNSA. V shed 1 base and J shed 7 bases, with 11 bases lying between them. The CDR3 is made up of 14 amino acids. The CDR3 DNA reads TGTGCCAGCAGCTTAGTAGAGGGCGGCCAGCCCCAGCATTTT. Translating it yields CASSLVEGGQPQHF.

The chain has TRBV7-9 and TRBJ1-3, with D tentatively TRBD1 (6 bases). V shed 4 bases and J shed 0 bases, with 10 bases lying between them. The length of the CDR3 is 15 residues. The germline V gene encodes CDR1 SEHNR and CDR2 FQNEAQ (reference sequence). The CDR3 nucleotides read TGTGCCAGCAGCTCCGACAGGAGCTCTGGAAACACCATATATTTT. As protein: CASSSDRSSGNTIYF.

The chain carries TRBV7-2 and TRBJ2-7, with TRBD1 identical over 7 bases. Germline V gene lookup returns CDR1 SGHTA and CDR2 FQGNSA. The CDR3 is 13 residues long. V shed 4 bases, J shed 3 bases, and the junction held 3 bases outside the gene matches. CDR3: CASSWGQIYEQYF. The CDR3 DNA reads as TGTGCCAGCAGCTGGGGACAGATCTACGAGCAGTACTTC. The complete variable domain, with remaining parts taken from reference TRBV7-2 and TRBJ2-7, reads GAGVSQSPSNKVTEKGKDVELRCDPISGHTALYWYRQSLGQGLEFLIYFQGNSAPDKSGLPSDRFSAERTGGSVSTLTIQRTQQEDSAVYLCASSWGQIYEQYFGPGTRLTVT.

V and J are TRBV7-3 and TRBJ2-7; 7 bases match TRBD1. With 5 bases clipped from V and 3 bases from J, the junction kept 4 bases outside the gene matches. CDR1 SGHTA and CDR2 FQGTGA come from the germline V gene. This CDR3 contains 13 residues. CDR3 nucleotide sequence: TGTGCCAGCAGCCCGGGACAGCACTACGAGCAGTACTTC. It is translated as CASSPGQHYEQYF. Full variable domain (outside the CDR3, taken from reference TRBV7-3 and TRBJ2-7): GAGVSQTPSNKVTEKGKYVELRCDPISGHTALYWYRQSLGQGPEFLIYFQGTGAADDSGLPNDRFFAVRPEGSVSTLKIQRTERGDSAVYLCASSPGQHYEQYFGPGTRLTVT.

This chain links TRBV7-3 with TRBJ2-7; 9 bases map to TRBD1. Losses at the gene ends were 5 bases for V and 7 bases for J; bases not matched to a gene: 9. Germline V gene lookup returns CDR1 SGHTA and CDR2 FQGTGA. CDR3 length: 14 amino acids. CDR3 sequence reads: CASSNPGQGWEQYF. The CDR3 nucleotides read TGTGCCAGCAGCAACCCGGGACAGGGCTGGGAGCAGTACTTC.

Here the CDR3 reads CASSQDRSGGTYEQYF. As DNA, the CDR3 is TGCGCCAGCAGCCAAGATAGGAGCGGGGGGACCTACGAGCAGTACTTC. V and J are TRBV4-1 and TRBJ2-7, with 9 bases matching TRBD2. Germline CDR1 MGHRA, CDR2 YSYEKL. The CDR3 length is 16 residues. J was trimmed by 2 bases and V by 0 bases; bases with no gene match: 5.

This clone was observed a few times. The chain employs TRBV11-2 and TRBJ1-2; a weak D match, TRBD1 (5 bases). The V gene's germline CDR1 is SGHAT and CDR2 FQNNGV. The V gene lost 1 base and the J gene lost 7 bases, with 13 bases spanning the gap. The CDR3 is made up of 14 amino acids. Written as DNA, the CDR3 is TGTGCCAGCAGCTTAGGAGTCGGCAGGGCTGGCTACACCTTC. Protein product: CASSLGVGRAGYTF.